Below are 14 T cell receptor beta chains sequenced from a single sample in a study of T cell responses to AZD1222 COVID-19 vaccine (dated by TCRdb to the early 2020s). Per the publication, the time point label means: about 28 days (+/-7) after the second vaccine dose. The method behind the library was the immunoSEQ multiplex PCR assay. Here the immuneACCESS table is served through TCRdb, limited to in-frame sequences with V and J called. Missing clones are a known gap in these copies; in checked studies unresolved V genes cover under half, and the rest lacks a known reason. The sample profile shows about 48,000 clones; approximately 90% of them were found once. The ten largest clones capture approximately 5.3% of the sample. The starting material was peripheral blood, obtained 28 days after the second AZD1222 dose. The receptors here all came from an adult who received the AZD1222 COVID-19 vaccine.

This chain connects TRBV7-9 to TRBJ2-2; TRBD1 matches at 9 bases. With V trimmed by 5 bases and J by 4 bases, 8 bases remained unmatched. From germline, CDR1 is SEHNR and CDR2 FQNEAQ (reference sequence). The CDR3 length is 16 residues. CDR3 bases: TGTGCCAGCAGCCAGTGGACAGGGGAACTCACCGGGGAGCTGTTTTTT. It is translated as CASSQWTGELTGELFF.

This chain links TRBV29-1 with TRBJ1-1; D is possibly TRBD1 (5 bases). This CDR3 region has 13 residues. Germline V gives CDR1 SQVTM, CDR2 ANQGSEA. V lost 4 bases, J lost 7 bases, and 16 bases lay in between. The CDR3 spells CSVVLQGANEAFF. As DNA, the CDR3 is TGCAGCGTTGTACTTCAGGGAGCAAATGAAGCTTTCTTT.

The chain joins TRBV27 to TRBJ2-7; D perhaps matches TRBD1 (6 bases). The V end was cut by 7 bases, the J end by 0 bases, with 10 bases between. The CDR3 is 13 residues long. Germline V gene lookup returns CDR1 MNHEY and CDR2 SMNVEV (reference sequence). CDR3 DNA sequence: TGTGCCAGCATTGACAGGAGCTCCTACGAGCAGTACTTC. Translation: CASIDRSSYEQYF.

J is TRBJ2-7 and V is TRBV6-1; weak D call: TRBD1 (5 bases). V lost 1 base and J 0 bases, leaving 7 bases between the germline ends. CDR1 is MNHNS, CDR2 SASEGT, per germline. CDR3 length: 14 amino acids. The CDR3: CASSEEGPSYEQYF. The CDR3 region has the DNA TGTGCCAGCAGTGAAGAGGGGCCCTCCTACGAGCAGTACTTC.

V usage is TRBV11-3 and J usage is TRBJ2-1; no reliable D call. This CDR3 has 15 residues. The ends were cut back, 2 bases at V and 6 bases at J, with 14 bases in the middle. CDR1 is SGHNT and CDR2 is YENEEA in the germline V gene. The CDR3 DNA reads TGTGCCAGCAGCTTATATCCGGGTCCGGCCAATGAGCAGTTCTTC. Translation gives CASSLYPGPANEQFF.

The rearrangement uses TRBV7-9 and TRBJ1-1; 9 bases are shared with TRBD1. Germline-derived CDR1 and CDR2 are SEHNR and FQNEAQ (reference sequence). The CDR3 covers 15 residues. V was pared by 0 bases and J by 3 bases, with 2 bases of the junction left unmatched. This CDR3 reads CASSLAGQGDTEAFF. CDR3 sequence (DNA): TGTGCCAGCAGCTTAGCGGGACAGGGAGACACTGAAGCTTTCTTT. Looking up the rest from reference TRBV7-9 and TRBJ1-1 gives the full variable domain: DTGVSQNPRHKITKRGQNVTFRCDPISEHNRLYWYRQTLGQGPEFLTYFQNEAQLEKSRLLSDRFSAERPKGSFSTLEIQRTEQGDSAMYLCASSLAGQGDTEAFFGQGTRLTVV.

The V gene is TRBV28, the J gene TRBJ1-1; the D gene is possibly TRBD1 (5 bases). There are 16 residues in the CDR3. Germline loops: CDR1 MDHEN, CDR2 SYDVKM. Trimming stripped 1 base from V and 1 base from J, with 13 bases between. CDR3 in amino acids: CASSLSDGTGNTEAFF. The CDR3 bases are TGTGCCAGCAGTTTATCGGACGGCACAGGGAACACTGAAGCTTTCTTT.

V usage is TRBV2 and J usage is TRBJ1-3; D is ambiguous. Germline V gives CDR1 SNHLY, CDR2 FYNNEI. V dropped 8 bases and J dropped 0 bases, with 14 bases sitting between them. CDR3 length: 15 amino acids. This CDR3 reads CASQGSPHSGNTIYF. DNA of the CDR3: TGTGCCAGCCAAGGGAGTCCCCACTCTGGAAACACCATATATTTT.

The chain carries TRBV27 and TRBJ1-4; D unresolved. This CDR3 comprises 15 residues. With 2 bases removed from V and 0 bases from J, the gap between germline ends came to 7 bases. CDR1 is MNHEY and CDR2 is SMNVEV in the germline V gene (reference sequence). The CDR3, as DNA: TGTGCCAGCAGTTTAAGGTCTGCAACTAATGAAAAACTGTTTTTT. The encoded protein is CASSLRSATNEKLFF.

V gene TRBV19 combines with J gene TRBJ2-1, with 7 bases that match TRBD2. Germline trimming cut 4 bases from V and 9 bases from J; bases unmatched to any gene: 6. The CDR3 sequence is 13 residues long. Germline CDR1 is LNHDA and CDR2 is SQIVND (reference sequence). CDR3 DNA: TGTGCCAGTAGTACGAGGAGCGGGATTGAGCAGTTCTTC. Translation gives CASSTRSGIEQFF.

The count of this clone is one. The V gene is TRBV28, the J gene TRBJ2-3; D gene ambiguous. Germline V lookup: CDR1 MDHEN, CDR2 SYDVKM. The CDR3 has 13 amino acids. V lost 1 base and J 6 bases, leaving 8 bases between the germline ends. The CDR3 region is CASSLFGEDTQYF. Written as DNA, the CDR3 is TGTGCCAGCAGTTTATTTGGAGAGGATACGCAGTATTTT.

The rearrangement uses TRBV13 and TRBJ2-7; D may be TRBD1 (6 bases). The V gene's germline CDR1 is PRHDT and CDR2 FYEKMQ (reference sequence). CDR3 length equals 14 residues. With 4 bases removed from V and 6 bases from J, the gap between germline ends came to 16 bases. CDR3 DNA: TGTGCCAGCAGCTATGACAGGCCGTTAGGCGAGCAGTACTTC. Translating gives CASSYDRPLGEQYF.

CDR3 nucleotides: TGTGCCAGCAGCTTCCAGGGCACCGGGGAGCTGTTTTTT. Amino acid sequence: CASSFQGTGELFF. This chain connects TRBV7-9 to TRBJ2-2; perhaps TRBD1 as D (5 bases). CDR1 and CDR2 (germline): SEHNR, FQNEAQ (reference sequence). CDR3 length: 13 amino acids. The germline V and J ends were trimmed by 3 bases and 4 bases, with 6 bases remaining between them. Full variable domain (remainder filled in from reference TRBV7-9 and TRBJ2-2): DTGVSQNPRHKITKRGQNVTFRCDPISEHNRLYWYRQTLGQGPEFLTYFQNEAQLEKSRLLSDRFSAERPKGSFSTLEIQRTEQGDSAMYLCASSFQGTGELFFGEGSRLTVL.

This chain connects TRBV7-2 to TRBJ2-1; no definite D call. V lost 1 base to trimming and J lost 10 bases, with 8 bases between them. CDR3 length equals 12 residues. Germline V gene data show CDR1 as SGHTA and CDR2 as FQGNSA. CDR3 bases: TGTGCCAGCAGCTTAGTTAAACGGGAGCAGTTCTTC. It translates to CASSLVKREQFF. Full variable domain (outside the CDR3, taken from reference TRBV7-2 and TRBJ2-1): GAGVSQSPSNKVTEKGKDVELRCDPISGHTALYWYRQSLGQGLEFLIYFQGNSAPDKSGLPSDRFSAERTGGSVSTLTIQRTQQEDSAVYLCASSLVKREQFFGPGTRLTVL.